This T cell receptor (beta chain) was identified in a study of T cells after yellow fever vaccination. Overall study results and limits: Abundant clonotypes from the bulk population could contaminate FACS-sorted repertoires. Boosting was followed by the reappearance of most primary-vaccination clones (roughly 96% CD4, about 90% CD8).

Generation of TCR cDNA used 5'RACE template switching (which added a universal primer site and UMIs). TCRdb re-derived calls from the 5' RACE reads in MiXCR, one entry per CDR3 protein. The sample lists under 200,000 distinct CDR3 sequences; 9.5% to 12% were seen once. Looked up from germline, CDR1 is SEHNR and CDR2 is FQNEAQ (reference sequence). The length of the CDR3 is 15 residues. V was pared by 5 bases and J by 8 bases, with 9 bases of the junction left unmatched. This clonotype was counted ten times or more. Its antigen remains unknown. The receptor was derived from a young man who received the YFV17D yellow fever vaccine. The material sequenced was CD8+ T cells sorted from PBMCs, taken 15 days after the yellow fever booster vaccination. The rearrangement links TRBV7-9 to TRBJ2-1, with TRBD2 matching over 10 bases. The CDR3 coding sequence is TGTGCCAGCAGCGCCGGGACTAGCGTGATTGATGAGCAGTTCTTC. Translating gives CASSAGTSVIDEQFF.